This TCR beta chain was profiled in a study of blood T cell repertoires in COVID-19 (dated by TCRdb to the early 2020s). Context from the whole study: Collaborator samples came from the United States, Italy and Spain and covered acute and convalescent phases of COVID-19. Where available, HLA class I and class II types were taken from metadata supplied by the sample provider and were not determined by assay-based typing. Deeply sampled blood TCRbeta repertoires from subjects exposed to, actively infected with, or recovered from COVID-19 were included in the dataset. The prospective study material was composed of cDNA or gDNA derived from T cells, B-cell-depleted T cells, or PBMCs. The repertoires were released in a freely available public database meant as a resource for research on the immune response to SARS-CoV-2. The samples were drawn from two sources: the first 160 participants of the ongoing ImmuneRACE study, and over 950 subjects contributed by 6 global collaborators. Sample metadata almost always included a de-identified subject ID, COVID-19 status, age in years and sex.

General study outcomes and caveats: How much clinical and demographic metadata was included differed by source and by participant, and the metadata was provided uncurated.

In Seattle, one collaborating source enrolled patients while the infection was active and tracked those patients longitudinally over the course of disease. The collaborating institutions used their own protocols to collect whole blood in K2EDTA tubes. Collaborator samples were shipped for TCRbeta analysis as frozen whole blood, isolated PBMCs, or DNA extracted from either sample type. V is clipped by 3 bases and J by 4 bases, and the sequence between their germline boundaries is 7 bases long. The CDR3 starts with the cysteine, ends with the phenylalanine, and has 12 residues. Only the CDR3 region is kept as DNA, spanning 36 bases read in frame from base 1. The germline V gene (reference sequence) yields LNHDA for CDR1 and SQIVND for CDR2. Remarks on this clone: This clone's antigen is unknown. The input lacks base qualities; no much larger clone sits a single base away.

The immunoSEQ Assay, a bias-controlled multiplex PCR, was used to amplify TCRbeta CDR3 regions from genomic DNA. From the authors' description of their analysis: Nucleated cell counts per sample were estimated from amplification of reference gene primers within the assay. Sequence reads were collapsed and filtered to measure the absolute abundance of every unique TCRbeta CDR3 rearrangement. For each sample, productive Simpson clonality was calculated by taking the square root of Simpson's diversity index across productive rearrangements. As stored in TCRdb, this immuneACCESS dataset retains in-frame rearrangements with V and J assigned. A fraction of the clones does not appear; measured against another copy, unresolved V genes explain less than half of the discrepancy, and the remainder lacks a known reason. Clonal size and the V and J genes are those of that table, whereas D and trimming came from the DNA. The sample has some 500,000 clones on record, 85% to 90% of them singletons. The ten largest account for less than 9% of the sample.

The sequence was collected from a woman aged 45 to 65 with COVID-19, enrolled during active disease. The rearranged chain carries TRBV19 and TRBJ2-7; no D segment can be confidently identified. The sample comprised peripheral blood. The nucleotide sequence reads as follows: TGTGCCAGTAGTATCCTAGGTTACGAGCAGTACTTC. Its amino acids are CASSILGYEQYF.